The 14 T cell receptor beta chains in this list originate from one sample, sequenced in a study of blood T cell repertoires in COVID-19. Clones were read by immunoSEQ multiplex PCR, and TCRdb kept only the in-frame ones, dropping some. The sample lists over 90,000 clones, 84% occurring once. Specimen: peripheral blood. The source of these receptors is a human donor in a cohort sampled during active COVID-19.

The rearrangement links TRBV6-4 to TRBJ2-6; D gene uncertain. V was pared by 3 bases and J by 4 bases, with 7 bases between. Germline lookup yields CDR1 MRHNA and CDR2 SNTAGT. The CDR3 covers 14 residues. The CDR3 DNA reads as TGTGCCAGCAGTGAAGTGGCAGGGGCCAACGTCCTGACTTTC. This codes for CASSEVAGANVLTF.

The genes are TRBV4-2 and TRBJ2-3; 14 bases match TRBD2. The V gene end was trimmed by 2 bases and the J gene end by 6 bases; junction bases not matched to a gene: 1. This CDR3 contains 15 residues. CDR1 LGHNA and CDR2 YNFKEQ come from the germline V gene. CDR3 nucleotide sequence: TGTGCCAGCAGCCAAAGGACTAGCGGGGGGGATACGCAGTATTTT. It encodes CASSQRTSGGDTQYF.

The chain is built from TRBV4-1 and TRBJ1-2, with D unclear. The CDR3 runs 15 residues. V was cut by 1 base and J by 3 bases, with 12 bases left in between. CDR1 is MGHRA and CDR2 is YSYEKL in the germline V gene. The CDR3 sequence: CASSQALRRDYGYTF. The CDR3 coding sequence is TGCGCCAGCAGCCAAGCTCTCAGGCGGGACTATGGCTACACCTTC.

The V gene is TRBV6-2 or TRBV6-3, the J gene TRBJ1-2; 7 nucleotides agree with TRBD1. Per germline, CDR1 MNHEY and CDR2 SVGEGT. The J segment lost 8 bases and the V segment lost 2 bases, leaving 8 bases of the junction unmatched. This CDR3 has 14 amino acids. This CDR3 is CASSYPDRAGGYTF. Here the CDR3 DNA reads TGTGCCAGCAGTTACCCCGACAGGGCTGGAGGCTACACCTTC.

The J gene is TRBJ2-1, the V gene TRBV2, with 9 bases lining up with TRBD1. V lost 4 bases to trimming and J lost 2 bases; unmatched junction nucleotides: 6. The CDR3 totals 16 residues. The germline gives CDR1 SNHLY, CDR2 FYNNEI. DNA of the CDR3: TGTGCCAGCAGTGCGCCCGGACAGGGGCCCTACAATGAGCAGTTCTTC. Translating it yields CASSAPGQGPYNEQFF.

The genes are TRBV18 and TRBJ2-7; 7 positions match TRBD1. This CDR3 comprises 14 residues. Trimming cost V 4 bases and J 1 base; bases outside gene matches: 4. Germline V gene lookup returns CDR1 KGHSH and CDR2 LQKENI. CDR3 residues: CASSRDRSSYEQYF. CDR3 DNA: TGTGCCAGCTCACGGGACAGATCATCCTACGAGCAGTACTTC.

Here the CDR3 reads CASSIGQGSDTQYF. The CDR3 nucleotides read TGTGCCAGTAGTATAGGGCAGGGATCAGATACGCAGTATTTT. V usage is TRBV19 and J usage is TRBJ2-3; the D gene is possibly TRBD1 (5 bases). Germline CDR1 reads LNHDA; CDR2 reads SQIVND (reference sequence). V was trimmed by 1 base and J by 4 bases, leaving 9 bases between them. The CDR3 is 14 amino acids.

The V and J genes are TRBV13 and TRBJ1-4, with D uncertain. Germline assignment: CDR1 PRHDT and CDR2 FYEKMQ (reference sequence). V lost 5 bases to trimming and J lost 6 bases, with 13 bases between them. The CDR3 spans 14 residues. The CDR3 DNA sequence: TGTGCCAGCAGCCCGGGAGGGAACGATGAAAAACTGTTTTTT. Its protein is CASSPGGNDEKLFF.

This clone was recorded once. The J gene is TRBJ1-2, the V gene TRBV6-5, with 8 bases identical to TRBD1. Germline CDR1 and CDR2: MNHEY and SVGAGI. The CDR3 contains 14 residues. V shed 0 bases, J shed 8 bases, and the junction held 5 bases outside the gene matches. CDR3 sequence (DNA): TGTGCCAGCAGTTACTCGGCGGGACAGGACGGCTACACCTTC. Its translation is CASSYSAGQDGYTF.

V is TRBV7-2 and J is TRBJ1-1; no reliable D call. This CDR3 comprises 14 residues. Germline V CDR1 and CDR2: SGHTA, FQGNSA. V lost 4 bases and J 1 base, leaving 10 bases between the germline ends. The CDR3 region is CASSSFYGNTEAFF. The CDR3, as DNA: TGTGCCAGCAGCTCTTTCTATGGGAACACTGAAGCTTTCTTT.

The chain couples TRBV7-2 to TRBJ2-2; 13 bases are shared with TRBD2. Trimming removed 5 bases from V and 7 bases from J; junction bases left unmatched: 4. The length of the CDR3 is 15 residues. Germline loops: CDR1 SGHTA, CDR2 FQGNSA. CDR3 nucleotides: TGTGCCAGCAGCGCGACTAGCGGGGGGTTCGGGGAGCTGTTTTTT. It is translated as CASSATSGGFGELFF.

The chain is built from TRBV5-1 and TRBJ1-2; possibly TRBD1 for D (6 bases). This CDR3 region has 14 residues. Germline V gene data show CDR1 as SGHRS and CDR2 as YFSETQ. The V end was cut by 4 bases, the J end by 4 bases, with 14 bases between. The CDR3 nucleotides are TGCGCCAGCAGCGGATACAGGGAGAGCTATGGCTACACCTTC. As protein: CASSGYRESYGYTF.

This chain connects TRBV15 to TRBJ2-3, with TRBD1 matching 7 bases. Germline CDR1 reads LNHNV; CDR2 reads YYDKDF (reference sequence). V was pared by 0 bases and J by 0 bases, with 3 bases of the junction left unmatched. The CDR3 is made up of 16 amino acids. The CDR3 DNA reads as TGTGCCACCAGCAGAGAAGGGGGCCATAGCACAGATACGCAGTATTTT. Protein: CATSREGGHSTDTQYF.

V and J are TRBV3-1 (or the pseudogene TRBV3-2) and TRBJ1-2, with D perhaps TRBD1 (6 bases). Germline V gene lookup returns CDR1 LGHDT and CDR2 YNNKEL (reference sequence). The CDR3 runs 14 residues. Trimming cost V 4 bases and J 13 bases, with 22 bases left between them. DNA for the CDR3: TGTGCCAGCAGCCGCGGGGGGCTCGCCTCCTTTCCCACCTTC. Translated, it gives CASSRGGLASFPTF.